This TCR beta chain was observed in a study of read filtering for tumor transcriptome and immune sequencing. Study summary: Patients were approximately 17 male and some 13 female, mean age around 66 years, range about 40 to 85.

This clonotype has a single count. Antigen: not known. Study-wide results and limits: About 80% of IR-seq clonotypes had a single read, yet these held roughly 3.8% of reads.

From about 400 ng of RNA, a library with molecular barcoded alpha/delta and beta/gamma adaptors was made. In TCRdb, the reads were re-called with MiXCR into one record per CDR3 protein. Of 90,000 to 95,000 distinct CDR3 sequences in the sample, 20% to 25% were seen once. This TCR came from a donor older than 35 with multiple myeloma. Sequenced: a population of CD138-negative cells sorted from bone marrow.

CDR3 DNA: TGTGCCAGCAGTTCGCCCGGGGAGGGAGAAAACACCATATATTTT. Protein sequence: CASSSPGEGENTIYF. The chain is built from TRBV28 and TRBJ1-3; D remains ambiguous. The ends were cut back, 4 bases at V and 6 bases at J, with 16 bases in the middle. This CDR3 spans 15 amino acids. Germline V gives CDR1 MDHEN, CDR2 SYDVKM.